This entry features one T cell receptor beta chain sequence. Its specificity is not known. V lost 1 base, J lost 3 bases, and 15 bases lay in between. This CDR3 comprises 15 residues. Germline V lookup: CDR1 SQVTM, CDR2 ANQGSEA. Two oligonucleotides, mixed equimolar, formed the beta constant-region primer covering TRBC1 and TRBC2. Ligated cDNA was amplified by four rounds of PCR with nested alpha and beta constant-region primers and SP2. TCRdb ran MiXCR on the UMI-ligation and nested PCR reads and lists one entry per CDR3 protein. Of under 150,000 distinct CDR3 sequences in the sample, approximately 21% were seen once. After the first PCR, alpha and beta chain libraries were processed separately. Sequential positive selection took CD4 T cells first, then CD8 T cells. The source of the sample is a study of naive and memory T cell subsets. The study's findings and limits: TCR counts from RNA may reflect activation-linked expression changes. In naive cells, over 85% of TCR sequences were seen only once. A few larger clonotypes appeared in naive repertoires, especially CD8, possibly memory cells re-expressing CD45RA.

The chain is built from TRBV29-1 and TRBJ1-2; possibly TRBD1 for D (6 bases). The source material was naive CD8+ T cells from blood. This clonotype originated in a human donor in good health. In nucleotides, the CDR3 is TGCAGCGTTGAAGGGGGCTCCAGGGGAGACTATGGCTACACCTTC. Translating gives CSVEGGSRGDYGYTF.